The rows below give T cell receptor beta chains drawn from one sample of a study of blood T cells in healthy people across ages. Each CDR3 protein is one row after TCRdb ran MiXCR on the 5' RACE reads. The repertoire holds 730,000 or so distinct CDR3 sequences, with less than 45% as singletons. Input material: blood. Receptor source: an elderly man in good health. Both conserved end residues are part of each CDR3.

J gene | V gene | CDR3 protein
NA | TRBV6-2/TRBV6-3 | CASHQLGQGGYNEQYF
TRBJ2-7 | TRBV12-3/TRBV12-4 | CACSLGRGSYEQYF
TRBJ2-5 | TRBV2 | CASIQHPGGETQYF
TRBJ2-3 | TRBV6-2/TRBV6-3 | CASSTTWTGRDTQYF
TRBJ2-7 | TRBV7-2 | CASSISSYEQYF
TRBJ1-1 | TRBV5-1 | CASSGAENTEAFF
TRBJ2-5 | TRBV10-1 | CASSAGGTEKETQYF
TRBJ2-3 | TRBV7-8 | CASSPAGSDTQYF
TRBJ2-6 | TRBV4-3 | CASSQARDRPKPGANVLTF
TRBJ2-3 | TRBV6-6 | CAAGSTDTQYF
TRBJ2-5 | TRBV5-1 | CASSLGHQKETQYF
TRBJ2-1 | TRBV5-8 | CASSYNPGLAEYNEQFF
TRBJ2-1 | TRBV3-1 | CASSQDAGGTDEQFF
TRBJ2-6 | TRBV15 | CATSGPRSGANVLTF
TRBJ2-7 | TRBV3-1 | CASSQGAWSSGTEQYF
TRBJ2-7 | TRBV28 | CASSTSGRWSSYEQYF
TRBJ2-5 | TRBV7-3 | CASSSDLAANEQYF
TRBJ2-7 | TRBV6-1 | CASSDTFSGGAREQYF
TRBJ1-5 | TRBV28 | CASSYIRDRGYSNQPQHF
TRBJ2-7 | TRBV2 | CASSDLVVHNEQYF
TRBJ2-7 | TRBV20-1 | CSVPTDSYEQYF
TRBJ2-1 | TRBV20-1 | CSIDDRRSYNEQFF
TRBJ2-6 | TRBV5-6 | CASSYTGGGESGANVLTF
TRBJ2-1 | TRBV6-1 | CASSEIRSSYNEQFF
TRBJ2-1 | TRBV20-1 | CSASSGRDNEQFF
TRBJ2-3 | TRBV15 | CATSRGSVGLAGDTQYF
TRBJ2-2 | TRBV20-1 | CSVRYRAGELFF
TRBJ2-7 | TRBV30 | CAWGRQSYEQYF
NA | TRBV28 | CASRPGLYEQYF
TRBJ1-1 | TRBV20-1 | CSAGTGVSMNTEAFF
TRBJ2-5 | TRBV27 | CASSLAGGHQETQYF
TRBJ2-3 | TRBV20-1 | CSATLGLLAGVESSTDTQYF
TRBJ2-4 | TRBV28 | CASRSPGTGENIQYF
TRBJ1-2 | TRBV29-1 | CSVATGIRDGYTF
TRBJ1-2 | TRBV7-2 | CASSSYTGAGYTF
TRBJ2-1 | TRBV7-2 | CASSFREVLVSNEQFF
TRBJ2-3 | TRBV7-6 | CASSPRTSGSPPDTQYF
TRBJ1-1 | TRBV14 | CASSQVAGLQDTEAFF
TRBJ1-4 | TRBV29-1 | CSVLNEKLFF
TRBJ1-2 | TRBV29-1 | CSVEDPDSMDGYTF
TRBJ1-2 | TRBV20-1 | CSVAGDRRLGYTF
TRBJ2-1 | TRBV7-3 | CASSPGLVNHEQFF